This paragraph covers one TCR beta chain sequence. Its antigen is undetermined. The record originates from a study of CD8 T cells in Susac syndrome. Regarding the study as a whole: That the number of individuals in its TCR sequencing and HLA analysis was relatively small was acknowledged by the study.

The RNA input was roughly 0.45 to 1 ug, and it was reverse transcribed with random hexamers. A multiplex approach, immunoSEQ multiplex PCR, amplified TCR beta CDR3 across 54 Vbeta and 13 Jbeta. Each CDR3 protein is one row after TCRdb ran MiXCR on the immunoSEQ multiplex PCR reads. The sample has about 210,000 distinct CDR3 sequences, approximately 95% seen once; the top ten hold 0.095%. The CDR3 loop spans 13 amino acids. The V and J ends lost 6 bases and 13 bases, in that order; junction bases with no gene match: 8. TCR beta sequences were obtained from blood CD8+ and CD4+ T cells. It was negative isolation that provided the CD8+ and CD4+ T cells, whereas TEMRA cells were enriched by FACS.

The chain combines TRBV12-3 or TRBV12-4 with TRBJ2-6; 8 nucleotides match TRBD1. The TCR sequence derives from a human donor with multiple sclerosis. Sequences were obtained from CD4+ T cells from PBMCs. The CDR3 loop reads CASSLGQAQVLTF. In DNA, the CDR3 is TGTGCCAGCAGCCTGGGACAGGCACAAGTCCTGACTTTC.